Following are 11 T cell receptor beta chains from one sample sequenced in a study of T-cell memory formation after mild COVID-19. TCRdb reanalysed the 5' RACE reads using MiXCR and keeps one entry per CDR3 protein. Of 190,000 or so distinct CDR3 sequences in the sample, about 22% were seen once. Sequenced input: PBMCs or a T cell subset sorted from them (not recorded which). The receptors stem from an adult woman who had mild COVID-19 (a few samples of this study predate the infection). Cell type and time point are not known.

V gene TRBV11-2 combines with J gene TRBJ2-5; TRBD2 is a possible D gene (7 bases). Germline V gene lookup returns CDR1 SGHAT and CDR2 FQNNGV. The germline V and J ends were trimmed by 4 bases and 4 bases, with 31 bases remaining between them. CDR3 length equals 20 residues. The DNA of the CDR3 is TGTGCCAGCAGCTCCCTAGGGGGGGGCTGGGTAACCAAGAGCCTAGAGACCCAGTACTTC. It specifies CASSSLGGGWVTKSLETQYF.

This clonotype was counted a few times. For the CDR3, the DNA is TGCAGTGCTAGATGGAGGTTTCTGGACACTGAAGCTTTCTTT. This gives the protein CSARWRFLDTEAFF. This chain joins TRBV20-1 and TRBJ1-1; D not certain. CDR1 and CDR2 (germline): DFQATT, SNEGSKA (reference sequence). The CDR3 sequence is 14 residues long. The V and J ends lost 2 bases and 3 bases respectively, with 13 bases between them.

This chain joins TRBV7-9 and TRBJ2-5; 9 bases align to TRBD1. Germline CDR1 and CDR2: SEHNR and FQNEAQ (reference sequence). V shed 5 bases and J 2 bases; nucleotides not matched to a gene: 9. The CDR3 runs to 16 residues. Here the CDR3 DNA reads TGTGCCAGCAGCCCCACTCCGGGACAGGGACAAGAGACCCAGTACTTC. Its protein is CASSPTPGQGQETQYF.

The chain uses TRBV6-5 and TRBJ1-1; D is unresolved. Per the germline V gene, CDR1 is MNHEY and CDR2 is SVGAGI. The CDR3 runs 14 residues. Trimming left V 3 bases short and J 6 bases short, with 14 bases between. In DNA, the CDR3 is TGTGCCAGCAGTTATTTTTCCAGTTCGGCTGAAGCTTTCTTT. Residues: CASSYFSSSAEAFF.

The genes are TRBV7-9 and TRBJ2-7, with D unclear. The V end was cut by 3 bases, the J end by 5 bases, with 5 bases between. CDR1 and CDR2 (germline): SEHNR, FQNEAQ (reference sequence). The CDR3 covers 11 residues. Written as DNA, the CDR3 is TGTGCCAGCAGCTTTCGTCACGAGCAGTACTTC. Translating it yields CASSFRHEQYF.

This clonotype was counted at least ten times. The V and J genes are TRBV12-3 or TRBV12-4 and TRBJ2-1, with 12 bases fitting TRBD1. The CDR3 runs 14 residues. Losses at the gene ends were 3 bases for V and 9 bases for J; bases not matched to a gene: 3. The CDR3 reads CASSFGTGGSEQFF. The CDR3 DNA is TGTGCCAGCAGTTTCGGGACAGGGGGCAGTGAGCAGTTCTTC.

This chain links TRBV6-4 with TRBJ2-1; no firm D call. The germline CDR1 and CDR2 sequences are MRHNA and SNTAGT. V shed 0 bases and J shed 0 bases, with 9 bases lying between them. The CDR3 contains 16 residues. The CDR3, as DNA: TGTGCCAGCAGTGACTCAACGGAGAGCTCCTACAATGAGCAGTTCTTC. Protein sequence: CASSDSTESSYNEQFF.

A few counts support this clonotype. The V gene is TRBV5-1, the J gene TRBJ1-1; 9 bases fit TRBD1. Losses at the gene ends were 0 bases for V and 7 bases for J; bases not matched to a gene: 7. CDR3 length equals 15 residues. Germline lookup yields CDR1 SGHRS and CDR2 YFSETQ. CDR3 in DNA: TGCGCCAGCAGCTTGGGTTTGGGACAGGGCAATGAAGCTTTCTTT. Translating gives CASSLGLGQGNEAFF.

The chain carries TRBV5-6 and TRBJ2-5; TRBD1 might be the D (6 bases). The CDR3 sequence is 14 residues long. Germline V gives CDR1 SGHDT, CDR2 YYEEEE. V was clipped by 0 bases and J by 5 bases, with 11 bases between them. The CDR3 region is CASSLEDSLETQYF. In DNA form, the CDR3 reads TGTGCCAGCAGCTTGGAGGACAGCCTTGAGACCCAGTACTTC.

The chain combines TRBV21-1 with TRBJ2-4; no check of the table's D call, TRBD2, against the DNA was made. TRBV21-1 is classified as a pseudogene. This CDR3 contains 16 residues. The CDR3 is CASITRGAQAKNIQYF. DNA for the CDR3: TGTGCCAGCATCACCCGAGGGGCCCAAGCCAAAAACATTCAGTACTTC.

To note about this clonotype: The junction shows a germline mismatch at one end, possibly a read error. The gene calls are TRBV24-1 and TRBJ1-5, with D possibly TRBD1 on 5 matching bases. Germline-derived CDR1 and CDR2 are KGHDR and SFDVKD. This CDR3 is 14 amino acids long. Here the CDR3 DNA reads TGTGCCACCAGTGAGGACATTAGCCATCAGCCCCAGCATTTT. Translated: CATSEDISHQPQHF.